This T cell receptor beta chain was found in a study of graft-versus-host responses after intestinal transplantation. The repertoire was sequenced with immunoSEQ multiplex PCR; TCRdb's copy has only in-frame clones and lacks some. The table lists roughly 90,000 clones, about 87% of them singletons. Regarding this clone: Its specificity is not known.

The TCR sequence derives from a human donor who was the organ donor for an intestinal transplant. Sequencing used unstimulated CD4+ T cells sorted from spleen or lymph node cells, obtained before transplant.

CDR3 DNA: TGTGCCAGCTCCCGCGAGGGGGAAGGTGGCTACACCTTC. Protein sequence: CASSREGEGGYTF. J is TRBJ1-2 and V is TRBV18, with D perhaps matching TRBD1 (6 bases). The V end was cut by 6 bases, the J end by 7 bases, with 15 bases between. The CDR3 loop spans 13 amino acids. Germline V gives CDR1 KGHSH, CDR2 LQKENI.